The 32 T cell receptor beta chains listed next were all sequenced from one sample in a study of T-cell reconstitution after alpha-beta-depleted transplantation in children. Unique molecular identifiers featured in how the TCRbeta library was prepared. One entry per CDR3 protein, called by TCRdb with MiXCR from the PCR reads. Altogether about 250,000 distinct CDR3 sequences are present, 20% to 30% being singletons, with the ten largest covering around 4.8%. This material consisted of PBMCs, mostly from graft donor cells, taken 360 days after TCRalphabeta/CD19-depleted stem cell transplant. The receptor set was obtained from a female patient between 2 and 15 years old who had a stem cell transplant for congenital amegakaryocytic thrombocytopenia, so the T cells may come from the graft donor.

The chain uses TRBV10-3 and TRBJ1-4; TRBD1 might be the D (5 bases). Deletions cut 8 bases from V and 10 bases from J, with 26 bases between. The CDR3 has 16 amino acids. The germline V gene encodes CDR1 ENHRY and CDR2 SYGVKD. The chain's CDR3 is CAIAESVMSDKGKLFF. The CDR3 coding sequence is TGTGCCATCGCGGAGTCGGTAATGTCGGACAAAGGAAAACTGTTTTTT.

The chain recombines TRBV4-3 with TRBJ1-2; 8 bases are shared with TRBD1. The CDR3 spans 15 residues. Losses at the gene ends were 5 bases for V and 0 bases for J; bases not matched to a gene: 5. Germline CDR1 and CDR2: LGHNA and YSLEER. Here the CDR3 reads CASSYGTGANYGYTF. CDR3 nucleotide sequence: TGCGCCAGCAGCTACGGGACAGGAGCTAACTATGGCTACACCTTC.

This clonotype turned up a few times. This chain links TRBV9 with TRBJ1-1; 7 bases are a match to TRBD1. This CDR3 is built from 15 residues. CDR1 is SGDLS, CDR2 YYNGEE, per germline. The trim removed 5 bases at V and 4 bases at J, leaving 11 bases unmatched. This CDR3 is CASSESVAGGTEAFF. CDR3 sequence (DNA): TGTGCCAGCAGTGAGAGTGTGGCAGGGGGCACTGAAGCTTTCTTT.

CDR3: CASWTGGVSYEQYF. For the CDR3, the DNA is TGTGCCAGCTGGACAGGGGGAGTCTCCTACGAGCAGTACTTC. The rearrangement joins TRBV28 to TRBJ2-7; 10 nucleotides match TRBD1. V trimming: 8 bases; J trimming: 0 bases; junction bases outside the gene matches: 4. The CDR3 has 14 residues. Germline V lookup: CDR1 MDHEN, CDR2 SYDVKM.

V and J are TRBV7-3 and TRBJ2-2; TRBD2 might be the D (6 bases). Germline lookup yields CDR1 SGHTA and CDR2 FQGTGA. The V end was cut by 2 bases, the J end by 6 bases, with 10 bases between. The CDR3 spans 14 residues. CDR3 residues: CASSLGGKAGELFF. The CDR3 region has the DNA TGTGCCAGCAGCTTAGGAGGGAAGGCCGGGGAGCTGTTTTTT.

The table lists this clonotype with a few counts. The V and J genes are TRBV20-1 and TRBJ2-1; no clear D gene. This CDR3 has 15 residues. The V gene lost 5 bases and the J gene lost 4 bases, with 18 bases spanning the gap. Germline loops: CDR1 DFQATT, CDR2 SNEGSKA (reference sequence). This CDR3 reads CSAGSKGWGYNEQFF. The CDR3, as DNA: TGCAGTGCTGGATCGAAGGGATGGGGTTACAATGAGCAGTTCTTC.

V gene TRBV12-3 or TRBV12-4 combines with J gene TRBJ2-7, with D possibly matching TRBD2 (5 bases). This CDR3 spans 11 amino acids. V lost 6 bases and J lost 7, with 10 bases in between. CDR3 nucleotides: TGTGCCAGCAGAGACTACACGGAGCAGTACTTC. Protein: CASRDYTEQYF.

This clonotype has a handful of counts. The chain joins TRBV29-1 to TRBJ2-3; 9 bases line up with TRBD2. CDR3 size: 16 residues. CDR1 is SQVTM, CDR2 ANQGSEA, per germline. Unmatched junction bases numbered 6, after V lost 2 bases and J lost 0 bases. In nucleotides, the CDR3 is TGCAGCGTTGAATCTAGCGGGGTGATTAGCACAGATACGCAGTATTTT. Translating gives CSVESSGVISTDTQYF.

This clonotype was found a few times. This rearrangement joins TRBV5-1 to TRBJ2-5; TRBD1 agrees at 7 bases. V shed 0 bases, J shed 4 bases, and the junction held 9 bases outside the gene matches. Germline-derived CDR1 and CDR2 are SGHRS and YFSETQ. CDR3 length: 16 residues. CDR3 sequence (DNA): TGCGCCAGCAGCTTGGCGGGACAGATCAGGGGAGAGACCCAGTACTTC. Translating gives CASSLAGQIRGETQYF.

In this sample, this clonotype turned up a few times. The chain couples TRBV12-3 or TRBV12-4 to TRBJ2-3; 8 bases map to TRBD2. Losses at the gene ends were 6 bases for V and 6 bases for J; bases not matched to a gene: 5. This CDR3 comprises 13 residues. CDR3 DNA: TGTGCCAGCAGCCGTAGCGGGGATGATACGCAGTATTTT. It codes for CASSRSGDDTQYF.

The rearrangement uses TRBV20-1 and TRBJ2-7; D is undetermined. The CDR3 length is 12 residues. V was clipped by 2 bases and J by 3 bases, with 8 bases between them. CDR1 and CDR2 (germline): DFQATT, SNEGSKA (reference sequence). The CDR3 bases are TGCAGTGCTAGACAGTCAGGCTACGAGCAGTACTTC. Protein: CSARQSGYEQYF.

This clonotype has more than one count but fewer than ten. This chain joins TRBV10-3 and TRBJ1-4; weak D call: TRBD1 (5 bases). The CDR3 sequence is 15 residues long. V lost 1 base and J lost 4, with 10 bases in between. Germline values: CDR1 ENHRY, CDR2 SYGVKD. CDR3 in DNA: TGTGCCATCAGTGAGTTTACAGGTCATAATGAAAAACTGTTTTTT. Translation gives CAISEFTGHNEKLFF.

This clonotype was seen only a few times. V gene TRBV5-1 combines with J gene TRBJ2-7; the D gene is possibly TRBD2 (6 bases). Germline loops: CDR1 SGHRS, CDR2 YFSETQ. The V end was cut by 0 bases, the J end by 0 bases, with 7 bases between. This CDR3 has 14 amino acids. CDR3: CASSLGDFSYEQYF. CDR3 nucleotides: TGCGCCAGCAGCTTGGGGGACTTCTCCTACGAGCAGTACTTC.

This clonotype turned up a few times. The CDR3 nucleotides read TGTGCCAGCATCCCTATTCAGGGACGGACCTACGAGCAGTACTTC. This sequence encodes CASIPIQGRTYEQYF. J is TRBJ2-7 and V is TRBV27, with D perhaps given as TRBD1 or TRBD2 (5 bases each). Looked up from germline, CDR1 is MNHEY and CDR2 is SMNVEV (reference sequence). Trimming pared 7 bases from V and 2 bases from J, leaving 18 bases between. CDR3 length: 15 residues.

The rearrangement uses TRBV20-1 and TRBJ2-3; weak D call: TRBD2 (7 bases). Between the trimmed V and J ends, which lost 5 bases and 4 bases, there was a span of 16 bases. The CDR3 covers 14 residues. Germline V gives CDR1 DFQATT, CDR2 SNEGSKA (reference sequence). CDR3 sequence (DNA): TGCAGTGCTTTCCCCGGGGGGCTAGCAGATACGCAGTATTTT. Residues: CSAFPGGLADTQYF.

This clonotype has a count of ten or more. CDR3 DNA: TGCAGCGTTCTCGCGAGTGGAGAGACCCAGTACTTC. Translating gives CSVLASGETQYF. The chain is built from TRBV29-1 and TRBJ2-5, with D unclear. In germline, CDR1 is SQVTM, CDR2 ANQGSEA. The V gene lost 5 bases and the J gene lost 4 bases, with 11 bases spanning the gap. This CDR3 is 12 amino acids long.

CDR3 residues: CASSSWTSGFYEQYF. CDR3 DNA sequence: TGTGCCAGCAGCTCATGGACTAGCGGCTTCTACGAGCAGTACTTC. V is TRBV11-1 and J is TRBJ2-7, with 10 bases fitting TRBD2. In germline, CDR1 is SGHAT, CDR2 FQDESV (reference sequence). Trimming cost V 4 bases and J 3 bases; bases outside gene matches: 6. There are 15 residues in the CDR3. Full variable domain (missing parts from reference TRBV11-1 and TRBJ2-7): EAEVAQSPRYKITEKSQAVAFWCDPISGHATLYWYRQILGQGPELLVQFQDESVVDDSQLPKDRFSAERLKGVDSTLKIQPAELGDSAMYLCASSSWTSGFYEQYFGPGTRLTVT.

The chain employs TRBV18 and TRBJ2-1, with unresolved D. The germline V and J ends were trimmed by 3 bases and 6 bases, with 12 bases remaining between them. Germline V CDR1 and CDR2: KGHSH, LQKENI. The CDR3 length is 14 residues. CDR3 protein: CASSPPDLLNEQFF. DNA for the CDR3: TGTGCCAGCTCACCCCCGGACCTACTCAATGAGCAGTTCTTC.

There are a few counts of this clonotype. The V and J genes are TRBV12-3 or TRBV12-4 and TRBJ2-5; D perhaps matches TRBD2 (5 bases). The CDR3 is made up of 15 amino acids. Trimming shortened V by 0 bases and J by 5 bases, and 13 bases separated the two germline ends. The CDR3 is CASSLALLARETQYF. The CDR3 bases are TGTGCCAGCAGTTTAGCGCTATTAGCGAGGGAGACCCAGTACTTC.

The rearrangement uses TRBV5-8 and TRBJ2-3; D tentatively fits TRBD1 or TRBD2 (5 bases each). Per germline, CDR1 SGHTS and CDR2 YDEGEE. The CDR3 runs 15 residues. V lost 0 bases to trimming and J lost 2 bases, with 10 bases between them. The CDR3 loop is CASSLGGTATDTQYF. CDR3 in DNA: TGTGCCAGCAGCTTGGGTGGGACGGCCACAGATACGCAGTATTTT. The full variable domain, with the rest looked up from reference TRBV5-8 and TRBJ2-3, is EAGVTQSPTHLIKTRGQQATLRCSPISGHTSVYWYQQALGLGLQFLLWYDEGEERNRGNFPPRFSGRQFPNYSSELNVNALELEDSALYLCASSLGGTATDTQYFGPGTRLTVL.

Only a few counts were recorded for this clonotype. The chain recombines TRBV30 with TRBJ1-1, with 11 nucleotides matching TRBD1. Germline V gene sequence: CDR1 GTSNPN, CDR2 SVGIG (reference sequence). Losses at the gene ends were 1 base for V and 5 bases for J; bases not matched to a gene: 6. CDR3 length equals 15 residues. The CDR3 DNA follows: TGTGCCTGGAGTGCCGGGACAGGGGGAAAAACTGAAGCTTTCTTT. Translating gives CAWSAGTGGKTEAFF.

In its sample, this clonotype was seen many times. The chain uses TRBV20-1 and TRBJ2-1, with D possibly TRBD2 on 5 matching bases. Trimming stripped 0 bases from V and 10 bases from J, with 25 bases between. CDR1 and CDR2 from the germline V gene are DFQATT and SNEGSKA (reference sequence). CDR3 length: 17 residues. CDR3 sequence reads: CSARDTGFNGLSSEQFF. CDR3 in DNA: TGCAGTGCTAGAGATACGGGCTTTAATGGACTCAGTTCCGAGCAGTTCTTC.

This clonotype was counted a few times. The rearrangement uses TRBV29-1 and TRBJ1-1; maybe TRBD1 (6 bases). Trimming took off 7 bases at V and 1 base at J, with 7 bases between the two ends. Germline CDR1 is SQVTM and CDR2 is ANQGSEA. This CDR3 is 11 amino acids long. CDR3 in DNA: TGCAGCGGGGACAAGAACACTGAAGCTTTCTTT. Translating gives CSGDKNTEAFF.

This clonotype occurred many times. The genes are TRBV9 and TRBJ2-1, with a tentative D call TRBD2 (5 bases). Germline lookup yields CDR1 SGDLS and CDR2 YYNGEE. The CDR3 covers 14 residues. V was pared by 4 bases and J by 4 bases, with 12 bases between. This chain's CDR3 is CASSPSGLYNEQFF. The CDR3 DNA reads as TGTGCCAGCAGCCCTTCCGGACTTTACAATGAGCAGTTCTTC.

The sample holds a few counts of this clonotype. The V and J genes are TRBV7-2 and TRBJ2-1; 8 bases are shared with TRBD1. This CDR3 contains 20 residues. Germline CDR1 and CDR2: SGHTA and FQGNSA. With V trimmed by 4 bases and J by 8 bases, 25 bases remained unmatched. The CDR3 region has the DNA TGTGCCAGCAGCTCCGAGAGGCGTAGTGATGAGGCAGGGGGCAGGTATGAGCAGTTCTTC. This gives the protein CASSSERRSDEAGGRYEQFF. Full variable domain (rest looked up from reference TRBV7-2 and TRBJ2-1): GAGVSQSPSNKVTEKGKDVELRCDPISGHTALYWYRQSLGQGLEFLIYFQGNSAPDKSGLPSDRFSAERTGGSVSTLTIQRTQQEDSAVYLCASSSERRSDEAGGRYEQFFGPGTRLTVL.

In the case of this clonotype: A much larger clone lies a single base off, so this may be a read error. The chain carries TRBV4-2 and TRBJ2-1, with D perhaps TRBD2 (6 bases). The germline gives CDR1 LGHNA, CDR2 YNFKEQ. V was shortened by 5 bases and J by 0 bases, with 17 bases between the two germline ends. CDR3 length: 17 amino acids. CDR3 bases: TGTGCCAGCAGCGCCCAAATCGGGAGAGACTCCTACAATGAGCAGTTCTTC. Amino acid sequence: CASSAQIGRDSYNEQFF.

This clonotype appeared once. V usage is TRBV20-1 and J usage is TRBJ1-4; a weak D match, TRBD1 (5 bases). Trimming removed 3 bases from V and 3 bases from J, with 5 bases in between. The CDR3 has 12 amino acids. Germline V gene data show CDR1 as DFQATT and CDR2 as SNEGSKA (reference sequence). Written as DNA, the CDR3 is TGCAGTGCTAGGGGACCTAATGAAAAACTGTTTTTT. The encoded protein is CSARGPNEKLFF.

This clonotype came up a few times. J is TRBJ1-1 and V is TRBV7-7; TRBD1 might be the D (5 bases). Germline values: CDR1 SSHAT, CDR2 FNYEAQ (reference sequence). This CDR3 has 13 amino acids. V was cut by 3 bases and J by 6 bases, with 11 bases left in between. CDR3: CASSLGPGAEAFF. The CDR3 DNA reads as TGTGCCAGCAGCTTGGGGCCTGGGGCTGAAGCTTTCTTT.

A few counts support this clonotype. V usage is TRBV6-1 and J usage is TRBJ2-2, with a weak D call TRBD1 (6 bases). V lost 6 bases and J lost 6, with 20 bases in between. The V gene's germline CDR1 is MNHNS and CDR2 SASEGT. The CDR3 is 16 amino acids. As DNA, the CDR3 is TGTGCCAGCAGCCGGAAGACAATTACAGGGTCCGGGGAGCTGTTTTTT. Translating it yields CASSRKTITGSGELFF.

This chain connects TRBV2 to TRBJ2-3; no firm D call. The CDR3 runs 16 residues. Trimming stripped 1 base from V and 4 bases from J, with 15 bases between. Germline values: CDR1 SNHLY, CDR2 FYNNEI. In DNA, the CDR3 is TGTGCCAGCAGTGAAGTTGCGGCAGCTAGTCCAGATACGCAGTATTTT. Amino acid sequence: CASSEVAAASPDTQYF.

This clonotype was detected only a few times. The CDR3 reads CASSQGRGLDGEQYF. The DNA of the CDR3 is TGTGCCAGCAGCCAAGGCCGGGGACTAGACGGCGAGCAGTACTTC. This chain joins TRBV4-2 and TRBJ2-7, with 8 positions matching TRBD2. Looked up from germline, CDR1 is LGHNA and CDR2 is YNFKEQ. There are 15 residues in the CDR3. The ends lost 1 base at V and 6 bases at J; junction bases unmatched: 8.

The chain couples TRBV30 to TRBJ2-3; D not certain. Germline V lookup: CDR1 GTSNPN, CDR2 SVGIG (reference sequence). This CDR3 region has 13 residues. The germline V and J ends were trimmed by 2 bases and 2 bases, with 8 bases remaining between them. The CDR3 nucleotides read TGTGCCTGGAGTAAGAGGAACACAGATACGCAGTATTTT. Its translation: CAWSKRNTDTQYF.